This TCR beta chain was documented in a study of T cell responses to AZD1222 COVID-19 vaccine. About the research overall: Pooling covered second doses at about 4 or about 12 weeks.

CDR3 size: 15 residues. V was pared by 3 bases and J by 4 bases, with 15 bases between. Germline-derived CDR1 and CDR2 are KGHSH and LQKENI. Profiling relied on immunoSEQ multiplex PCR, and the TCRdb table lists in-frame clones only, not all of them. The sample yields about 100,000 clones, about 88% seen once. Study-wide findings and caveats: Females made up more of the donors, who were largely white British, and clonal diversity may have come out too low.

Notes on this clone: The antigen is undetermined.

The receptor was isolated from an adult in good health. This material consisted of peripheral blood, taken on day 0 of AZD1222 vaccination. The rearrangement uses TRBV18 and TRBJ1-2; a possible D gene is TRBD1 (5 bases). CDR3 bases: TGTGCCAGCTCACCCGGGACCAGGAGAAGCTATGGCTACACCTTC. Protein product: CASSPGTRRSYGYTF.